This TCR beta chain derives from a study of shared clonotypes between healthy human individuals. Study results and caveats: As a rule, naive subsets had a larger estimated richness than memory subsets. The generation probabilities recorded for non-shared clonotypes fell below those of clonotypes shared by all four donors.

The V and J ends lost 6 bases and 2 bases, in that order; junction bases with no gene match: 10. The CDR3 is 15 amino acids. Germline V gives CDR1 SGHRS, CDR2 YFSETQ. Within Nashville, Tennessee resided all donors, each a Caucasian adult. About this clone itself: Its specificity is unknown.

Generated by immunoSEQ multiplex PCR, the TCRdb table keeps only in-frame clones and is missing some. The sample lists 1.5 million to 1.9 million clones, 95% to 99% occurring once. The chain employs TRBV5-1 and TRBJ2-7, with 8 nucleotides matching TRBD1. Sequencing was performed on naive CD4+ T cells sorted from blood. The subset was: CD45RA+ positively selected. The sequence came from a man in his thirties or forties in good health. Written as DNA, the CDR3 is TGCGCCAGCACCGTAGGGGCAGGGGGCGCCTACGAGCAGTACTTC. This translates into CASTVGAGGAYEQYF.